This T cell receptor (beta chain) appears in the sequencing data of a study of human T cells and chemical hapten exposure. About the study: Small volume differences among pooled libraries mainly caused per-sample TCR yield variation.

Time point indicated: pre-sensitization, week 0. Treatment meaning: therapeutic diphenylcyclopropenone sensitization with weekly scalp DPC. Extraction yielded total RNA from whole blood (unfractionated). CDR1 MDHEN and CDR2 SYDVKM come from the germline V gene. This CDR3 is 16 amino acids long. The ends were cut back, 2 bases at V and 0 bases at J, with 13 bases in the middle. At least ten counts were recorded for this clonotype. TCRdb passed the RACE reads through MiXCR, listing each CDR3 protein once. The repertoire holds 52,000 or so distinct CDR3 sequences, with more than 8% as singletons. The chain combines TRBV28 with TRBJ1-2; unclear D gene. The sample consisted of whole blood, taken in connection with sensitization to the hapten diphenylcyclopropenone (DPC). The clonotype originates from a middle-aged man with alopecia areata. Some clones in this sample may be carry-over from other donors' samples. CDR3: CASSLPLPGPNYGYTF. Here the CDR3 DNA reads TGTGCCAGCAGTTTACCCCTCCCGGGCCCTAACTATGGCTACACCTTC.